The rows below give T cell receptor beta chains drawn from one sample of a study of blood T cell repertoires in COVID-19. Only in-frame clones appear in the TCRdb table, and some are missing; sequencing was by immunoSEQ multiplex PCR. The data show 300,000 or so clones, roughly 90% seen once. Sequences were obtained from peripheral blood. All receptors derive from a man aged 18 to 29 who had recovered from COVID-19. Each CDR3 is given with its conserved first and last residue. A D gene is named only where the DNA matches it firmly. Some rows mark clone size as missing; the rest say once, few, many or name a class of expanded clone.

DNA | CDR3 | D | size | J | V
TGCAGCTCTGATGAGAGGGCTAGCGGGGAATACAATGAGCAGTTCTTC | CSSDERASGEYNEQFF | TRBD2 | NA | TRBJ2-1 | TRBV29-1
TGTGCCAGTAGTACCGAGCGGACAGGGGTTCATGGCTACACCTTC | CASSTERTGVHGYTF | TRBD1 | NA | TRBJ1-2 | TRBV19
TGTGCCAGCAGCCAAGGGTTCAGCTACGAGCAGTACTTC | CASSQGFSYEQYF | NA | once | TRBJ2-7 | TRBV3-1/TRBV3-2
TGTGCCAGCAGCCCGTCTGAGTACGGGGGAACTGAAGCTTTCTTT | CASSPSEYGGTEAFF | NA | once | TRBJ1-1 | TRBV11-2
TGTGCCTGGATGACTCGCAACTCCTACGAGCAGTACTTC | CAWMTRNSYEQYF | NA | NA | TRBJ2-7 | TRBV30
TGCGCCAGCAGCCTGAAATGGACTAGCGGGAGCCTTACAAGCTCCTACGAGCAGTACTTC | CASSLKWTSGSLTSSYEQYF | TRBD2 | NA | TRBJ2-7 | TRBV4-1
TGTGCCAGCAGCCCTCGACAAGGGGGCGGCTACACCTTC | CASSPRQGGGYTF | TRBD1 | NA | TRBJ1-2 | TRBV9
TGTGCCAGCCACTACCGAACTGGACAGGATGAAAAACTGTTTTTT | CASHYRTGQDEKLFF | TRBD1 | NA | TRBJ1-4 | TRBV19
TGTGCCAGCAGTTTCTCCTCCTCCTACGAGCAGTACTTC | CASSFSSSYEQYF | NA | NA | TRBJ2-7 | TRBV27
TGTGCCATCAGTGGGGGTGCAGGGTGGTTCACTGAAGCTTTCTTT | CAISGGAGWFTEAFF | NA | few | TRBJ1-1 | TRBV10-3
TGTGCCAGCAGCGGGACACCCAACACCGGGGAGCTGTTTTTT | CASSGTPNTGELFF | NA | NA | TRBJ2-2 | TRBV2
TGCGCCAGCAGCCAAGACTCCCTACTAGGAGAGAATTCACCCCTCCACTTT | CASSQDSLLGENSPLHF | NA | NA | TRBJ1-6 | TRBV4-1
TGCGCCAGCAGCGCGGGGGTAGCGGGGACGAGTGAAGAGACCCAGTACTTC | CASSAGVAGTSEETQYF | TRBD2 | NA | TRBJ2-5 | TRBV4-3
TGTGCCAGTAGTCCAGAACAGGGTAACTATGGCTACACCTTC | CASSPEQGNYGYTF | NA | NA | TRBJ1-2 | TRBV19
TGTGCCAGCAGCCCTCCAGGACAGGGGGCCAGGTATGGCTACACCTTC | CASSPPGQGARYGYTF | NA | NA | TRBJ1-2 | TRBV21-1
TGTGCCAGTAGTACTACCGGACAGGGGGCGGGGGAGGGCGAAGCTTTCTTT | CASSTTGQGAGEGEAFF | TRBD1 | few | TRBJ1-1 | TRBV19
TGTGCCAGCAGCTGGGTTAGCGCATCCTACAATGAGCAGTTCTTC | CASSWVSASYNEQFF | NA | NA | TRBJ2-1 | TRBV11-2
TGTGCCAGCAGCTCGTGGCGGGACAGGGAAAACGATGAGCAGTTCTTC | CASSSWRDRENDEQFF | TRBD1 | NA | TRBJ2-1 | TRBV7-9
TGTGCCAGCGACCCAGGGTTTGTGCCTGAAGCTTTCTTT | CASDPGFVPEAFF | NA | NA | TRBJ1-1 | TRBV12-3/TRBV12-4
TGCGCCAGCAGCGCCTGGACAGGGTCTGACGAGCAGTACTTC | CASSAWTGSDEQYF | TRBD1 | once | TRBJ2-7 | TRBV5-1
TGCGCCAGGCCCAGGAGGATCTCTGGAAACACCATATATTTT | CARPRRISGNTIYF | NA | NA | TRBJ1-3 | TRBV10-1
TGTGCCAGCAGCGTAGCGCTAGTGGGACAGGGAGAATATGGCTACACCTTC | CASSVALVGQGEYGYTF | TRBD1 | once | TRBJ1-2 | TRBV9
TGTGCCAGCTCACCCCTCGGGACAGCCGATCAAGAGACCCAGTACTTC | CASSPLGTADQETQYF | TRBD1 | NA | TRBJ2-5 | TRBV18
TGCGCCAGCAGCTTGGCCCCGAAGGGACTAGCGGGACCGGATATTTTAAGGGAGCAGTACTTC | CASSLAPKGLAGPDILREQYF | TRBD2 | NA | TRBJ2-7 | TRBV5-1
TGTGCCACCAGCAGGGATGGCGATACGCAGTATTTT | CATSRDGDTQYF | NA | NA | TRBJ2-3 | TRBV24-1
TGTGCCAGCACCTCGCACGAGGGAGGGGATGGCTACACCTTC | CASTSHEGGDGYTF | NA | NA | TRBJ1-2 | TRBV6-6
TGTGCCAGCAGTGTAGGAGGGGGCGGCGAGCAGTACTTC | CASSVGGGGEQYF | NA | few | TRBJ2-7 | TRBV2
TGCAGCGTTCGGGGGACAGGGGTTGGAGAGACCCAGTACTTC | CSVRGTGVGETQYF | TRBD1 | once | TRBJ2-5 | TRBV29-1
TGTGCCAGCAGCCGCTACAGGGACCAAGAGACCCAGTACTTC | CASSRYRDQETQYF | NA | NA | TRBJ2-5 | TRBV7-9
TGTGCCAGCAGCCCGATTCGCGGGAGCGATTACGAGCAGTACTTC | CASSPIRGSDYEQYF | TRBD2 | NA | TRBJ2-7 | TRBV6-2/TRBV6-3
TGTGCCAGCAGCCAAATTTCGGTCACTAACTATGGCTACACCTTC | CASSQISVTNYGYTF | NA | NA | TRBJ1-2 | TRBV16
TGTGCCAGCAGCTCGACCGGGACAGGGAACACCGGGGAGCTGTTTTTT | CASSSTGTGNTGELFF | TRBD1 | NA | TRBJ2-2 | TRBV7-9
TGTGCCAGCAGCTTATTCCGGACAGTCCGATTTTATGGCTACACCTTC | CASSLFRTVRFYGYTF | NA | NA | TRBJ1-2 | TRBV7-8
TGTGCCAGCAGGCGGACTAGCGGGGCCACCGGGGAGCTGTTTTTT | CASRRTSGATGELFF | TRBD2 | few | TRBJ2-2 | TRBV3-1/TRBV3-2
TGTGCCAGTAGGGACTGGGCCGGGCATTTCAATGAAAAACTGTTTTTT | CASRDWAGHFNEKLFF | NA | NA | TRBJ1-4 | TRBV19
TGTGCCAGCAGCCCTTCTCGGGAGCAGTACTTC | CASSPSREQYF | NA | NA | TRBJ2-7 | TRBV7-9
TGTGCCAGCAGCTGGAGGGATAACACTGAAGCTTTCTTT | CASSWRDNTEAFF | NA | NA | TRBJ1-1 | TRBV7-2
TGTGCCAGCTCACCCATACTAGTTCCGGCAGATACGCAGTATTTT | CASSPILVPADTQYF | NA | NA | TRBJ2-3 | TRBV18
TGTGCCAGCAGCACGGGGGGTTACAATGAGCAGTTCTTC | CASSTGGYNEQFF | TRBD2 | few | TRBJ2-1 | TRBV7-3
TGTGCCAGCAGTTACCGCTACGAGCAGTACTTC | CASSYRYEQYF | NA | NA | TRBJ2-7 | TRBV6-2/TRBV6-3
TGTGCCAGCAGCCCCCGGGACAGGGGGAACGTCTCTGGAAACACCATATATTTT | CASSPRDRGNVSGNTIYF | TRBD1 | NA | TRBJ1-3 | TRBV11-3
TGTGCCAGCAGCTTCCCGGGACAGGGTAATAGCGAGCAGTACTTC | CASSFPGQGNSEQYF | TRBD1 | NA | TRBJ2-7 | TRBV5-4
TGTGCCACCAGCAGGGGACTAGCGGGGAGCACAGATACGCAGTATTTT | CATSRGLAGSTDTQYF | TRBD2 | NA | TRBJ2-3 | TRBV15
TGTGCCAGCAGCTTCGGGGGAGGCGCGAACACCGGGGAGCTGTTTTTT | CASSFGGGANTGELFF | NA | NA | TRBJ2-2 | TRBV5-4
TGCGCCAGCAGCCAAGATCTGAGGTACGAGCAGTACTTC | CASSQDLRYEQYF | NA | NA | TRBJ2-7 | TRBV4-3
TGTGCCAGCAGCTCTGCAACTAGCGGGAGGGCCTACGAGCAGTACTTC | CASSSATSGRAYEQYF | TRBD2 | NA | TRBJ2-7 | TRBV5-4
TGTGCCAGCAGCGAGGGGAACACCGTGAACACTGAAGCTTTCTTT | CASSEGNTVNTEAFF | NA | NA | TRBJ1-1 | TRBV9